A selection of T cell receptor beta chains follows, all from one sample in a study of blood T cell repertoires in COVID-19. The repertoire was sequenced with immunoSEQ multiplex PCR; TCRdb's copy has only in-frame clones and lacks some. The repertoire includes fewer than 250,000 clones, about 83% of them detected once, and 7% to 10% sits in the top ten. Input material: peripheral blood. The receptor set was obtained from a woman aged 50 to 65 with acute or convalescent COVID-19. Each CDR3 is given with its conserved first and last residue. A D gene is named only where the DNA matches it firmly. Clone size is not always given. Where it is, it says once, few, many or a class for expanded clones.

>TRBJ1-6|.|TRBV7-6|.|16
TGTGCCAGCAGCCCAAACGAGGCAGCGATCTATTCACCCCTCCACTTT
CASSPNEAAIYSPLHF
>TRBJ1-2|many|TRBV6-1|TRBD1|13
TGTGCCAGCAGTGAGACAGGGGGCTATGGCTACACCTTC
CASSETGGYGYTF
>TRBJ2-1|.|TRBV24-1|TRBD1|15
TGTGCCACCACCCTACCGGGACAGGGATACAATGAGCAGTTCTTC
CATTLPGQGYNEQFF
>TRBJ2-7|.|TRBV12-3/TRBV12-4|TRBD1|12
TGTGCCAGCAGTGGAGACAGGGGTGAGCAGTACTTC
CASSGDRGEQYF
>TRBJ1-4|.|TRBV29-1|.|16
TGCAGCGTGACCCCCGGAGGGGTGGGTTCTAATGAAAAACTGTTTTTT
CSVTPGGVGSNEKLFF
>TRBJ1-5|few|TRBV30|.|14
TGTGCCTGGGGACGGGAGTTGGGGAATCAGCCCCAGCATTTT
CAWGRELGNQPQHF
>TRBJ1-1|.|TRBV6-4|.|12
TGTGCCAGCAGTCTGACCAACGGGGAAGCTTTCTTT
CASSLTNGEAFF
>TRBJ2-1|.|TRBV24-1|.|14
TGTGCCACCAGTGTTCAGGGGTTTAGGAATGAGCAGTTCTTC
CATSVQGFRNEQFF
>TRBJ2-7|.|TRBV5-1|TRBD2|15
TGCGCCAGCAGATTGGTCGAACTAGCGGTTTACGAGCAGTACTTC
CASRLVELAVYEQYF
>TRBJ2-7|.|TRBV6-5|TRBD1|14
TGTGCCAGCAGCCCGGGACAGGGATTGGACGAGCAGTACTTC
CASSPGQGLDEQYF
>TRBJ2-7|.|TRBV6-5|TRBD1|14
TGTGCCATCCTTCCCGACAGGGGAGGATACGAGCAGTACTTC
CAILPDRGGYEQYF
>TRBJ2-7|.|TRBV24-1|.|15
TGTGCCACCAGTGATTCCCGGACAAAGGCCTACGAGCAGTACTTC
CATSDSRTKAYEQYF
>TRBJ2-2|.|TRBV5-1|.|15
TGCGCCAGCAGCTTGGAGGGAGGGGGCACCGGGGAGCTGTTTTTT
CASSLEGGGTGELFF
>TRBJ1-2|.|TRBV10-3|TRBD1|13
TGTGCCACGTCGACAGGGGATAAGGAGGGCTACACCTTC
CATSTGDKEGYTF
>TRBJ2-5|.|TRBV28|.|13
TGTGCCACCTCTCTACTAGCTAGCGAGACCCAGTACTTC
CATSLLASETQYF
>TRBJ1-1|.|TRBV2|.|14
TGTGCCAGCAGTGGACAGACCCGGAACACTGAAGCTTTCTTT
CASSGQTRNTEAFF
>TRBJ2-1|.|TRBV2|.|12
TGTGCCAGCAGGCTCGGGACTCATGAGCAGTTCTTC
CASRLGTHEQFF
>TRBJ2-1|.|TRBV7-3|TRBD1|17
TGTGCCAGCAGCAGATCACAGGGGGCTGGTTCCTACAATGAGCAGTTCTTC
CASSRSQGAGSYNEQFF
>TRBJ2-7|.|TRBV27|TRBD1|13
TGTGCCAGCAGTAGGACAGGGAGCGACGAGCAGTACTTC
CASSRTGSDEQYF
>TRBJ1-6|few|TRBV9|.|16
TGTGCCAGCAGTAGAGATGCGGCAGGGGCAAATTCACCCCTCCACTTT
CASSRDAAGANSPLHF
>TRBJ2-1|.|TRBV7-9|TRBD2|15
TGTGCCAGCAGTCGTGGGACTAGCAGTTACAATGAGCAGTTCTTC
CASSRGTSSYNEQFF
>TRBJ2-5|.|TRBV19|TRBD2|15
TGTGCCAGCCGACTAGCGGGAGGGGCGCAAGAGACCCAGTACTTC
CASRLAGGAQETQYF
>TRBJ2-2|once|TRBV27|TRBD2|17
TGTGCCAGCAGTTCCCCCGGGACTAGCTGGGACACCGGGGAGCTGTTTTTT
CASSSPGTSWDTGELFF
>TRBJ2-5|.|TRBV2|.|15
TGTGCCAGCAGTGACTTCCGAGCGGCCGGCACAACCCAGTACTTC
CASSDFRAAGTTQYF
>TRBJ2-7|many|TRBV19|.|15
TGTGCCAGTAGTTTGGGCCCGGGACAACCCTACGAGCAGTACTTC
CASSLGPGQPYEQYF
>TRBJ2-3|few|TRBV5-4|.|14
TGTGCCAGCAGCTTGGAAGAGAGCACAGATACGCAGTATTTT
CASSLEESTDTQYF
>TRBJ2-3|.|TRBV7-6|TRBD2|15
TGTGCCAGCAGCTTACAGCGGGAGGAACCAGATACGCAGTATTTT
CASSLQREEPDTQYF
>TRBJ1-6|.|TRBV2|.|13
TGTGCCCCGCGGGGGGAGGGTAATTCACCCCTCCACTTT
CAPRGEGNSPLHF
>TRBJ2-1|.|TRBV5-1|TRBD2|17
TGCGCCAGCAGTTGGGGCACTAGCGGGCTGGCCAAGACTGAGCAGTTCTTC
CASSWGTSGLAKTEQFF
>TRBJ2-1|.|TRBV5-1|TRBD2|13
TGCGCCAGCAGCTTGGGGCTAGCGGGAGAAAAGTTCTTC
CASSLGLAGEKFF
>TRBJ2-3|.|TRBV5-1|TRBD2|16
TGCGCCAGCAGTTTTAGGGGAGCGGGAGGTTCAGATACGCAGTATTTT
CASSFRGAGGSDTQYF
>TRBJ1-6|.|TRBV5-1|.|13
TGCGCCACGGCGGTAGTCCCGGATTCACCCCTCCACTTT
CATAVVPDSPLHF
>TRBJ1-3|.|TRBV2|.|16
TGTGCCAGCAGCCCGTCCAGGGCGCAGAGTGGAAACACCATATATTTT
CASSPSRAQSGNTIYF